The clone carrying this T cell receptor (beta chain) came up a few times. Its cognate antigen is unknown. In TCRdb, the 5' RACE reads were re-called with MiXCR into one record per CDR3 protein. The top ten clones hold about 8.7% of a sample with around 530,000 distinct CDR3 sequences, roughly a fifth of them seen once. The sample originates from a study of T-cell memory formation after mild COVID-19. Regarding the study as a whole: There were some responding clones in pre-infection memory, which suggested that cross-reactive memory had joined. Second-wave clones peaking on day 37 lacked confirmed SARS-CoV-2 specificity.

Trimming took off 3 bases at V and 1 base at J, with 21 bases between the two ends. Per the germline V gene, CDR1 is DFQATT and CDR2 is SNEGSKA (reference sequence). CDR3 length equals 17 residues. This chain joins TRBV20-1 and TRBJ1-2; D may be TRBD1 (5 bases). Sequenced: PBMCs or a T cell subset sorted from them (not recorded which). This clonotype originated in an adult woman who had mild COVID-19 (a few samples of this study predate the infection). Cell type and time point are not known. CDR3 DNA sequence: TGCAGTGCTAGGAAACCGGGACTTTCAACCCTTAACTATGGCTACACCTTC. Translated, it gives CSARKPGLSTLNYGYTF.